Listed below are T cell receptor beta chains from one sample, sequenced in a study of blood T cell repertoires in COVID-19. Clones were sequenced by immunoSEQ multiplex PCR, and TCRdb holds only the in-frame ones, with some missing. The sample has 250,000 or so clones; 84% are singletons. Input material: peripheral blood. The receptors here all came from a man in his sixties with acute or convalescent COVID-19. Both conserved end residues are part of each CDR3. The order of the fields is J gene, V gene, D gene, clone size, CDR3 DNA, CDR3 protein. D genes are given only for firm matches. Clone size is shown for a subset of rows, as once, few, many or a class of expanded clone.

TRBJ1-1	TRBV5-1	TRBD1	NA	TGCGCCAGCAGGTTGGGGACAGGGAACACTGAAGCTTTCTTT	CASRLGTGNTEAFF
TRBJ2-2	TRBV7-9	TRBD2	few	TGTGCCAGCAGCTCATGGACTAGCGGGCACACCGGGGAGCTGTTTTTT	CASSSWTSGHTGELFF
TRBJ2-1	TRBV7-8	TRBD2	NA	TGTGCCAGCAGTTATCTAGCGGGGACATTCAATGAGCAGTTCTTC	CASSYLAGTFNEQFF
TRBJ1-5	TRBV4-1	NA	NA	TGCGCCAGCGGCCGGACACCAGATCAGCCCCAGCATTTT	CASGRTPDQPQHF
TRBJ1-1	TRBV20-1	NA	NA	TGCAGTGCTAGTAGAGAGAACACTGAAGCTTTCTTT	CSASRENTEAFF
TRBJ2-1	TRBV5-4	NA	NA	TGTGCCAGCAGCACACCAGGGGGGTTAGGGAAAAATGAGCAGTTCTTC	CASSTPGGLGKNEQFF
TRBJ2-3	TRBV5-1	NA	NA	TGCGCCAGCACCTATGTCGGCACAGATACGCAGTATTTT	CASTYVGTDTQYF
TRBJ2-3	TRBV5-5	TRBD1	NA	TGTGCCAGCAGTCGTCTTACAGGGGGTTTTTTAGATACGCAGTATTTT	CASSRLTGGFLDTQYF
TRBJ2-6	TRBV19	NA	NA	TGTGCCAGTAGTATGTACTTTTTGACTGGGGCCAACGTCCTGACTTTC	CASSMYFLTGANVLTF
TRBJ1-1	TRBV7-9	NA	NA	TGTGCCAGCAGCTTCTATAGAGGGACTGAAGCTTTCTTT	CASSFYRGTEAFF
TRBJ2-7	TRBV5-1	TRBD1	few	TGCGCCAGCAGCTTGTTGGGACAGGGCGGCTACGAGCAGTACTTC	CASSLLGQGGYEQYF
TRBJ2-7	TRBV4-2	TRBD2	NA	TGTGCCAGCAGCCAAGGAAACGGGAGGAATTCCGAGCAGTACTTC	CASSQGNGRNSEQYF
TRBJ1-3	TRBV3-1/TRBV3-2	NA	NA	TGTGCCAGCAGCCATCGAAGGAGTGGAAACACCATATATTTT	CASSHRRSGNTIYF
TRBJ1-1	TRBV7-2	TRBD1	NA	TGTGCCAGCAGCTTAGGCAGGACAGGGTTAGGGATCAAAGAAGCTTTCTTT	CASSLGRTGLGIKEAFF
TRBJ2-2	TRBV2	NA	NA	TGTGCCAGCAGTGAAGGGGCAGATTCGAACACCGGGGAGCTGTTTTTT	CASSEGADSNTGELFF
TRBJ2-6	TRBV5-1	TRBD2	NA	TGCGCCAGCAGCTTTAGCGGGAGCAGAACGGGCGGGGCCAACGTCCTGACTTTC	CASSFSGSRTGGANVLTF
TRBJ2-1	TRBV10-2	NA	NA	TGCGCCAGCAACATCCGACTAAGCAGAAGCAATGAGCAGTTCTTC	CASNIRLSRSNEQFF
TRBJ1-6	TRBV2	TRBD1	few	TGTGCCAGCAGTACGCGGACCGGGACAGGGAATTCACCCCTCCACTTT	CASSTRTGTGNSPLHF
TRBJ1-1	TRBV9	TRBD1	NA	TGTGCCAGCAGCGTAGTTGGACAGGGTTACACTGAAGCTTTCTTT	CASSVVGQGYTEAFF
TRBJ1-4	TRBV5-1	NA	NA	TGCGCCAGCAGCTTGTCGGGGGGCGAAAAACTGTTTTTT	CASSLSGGEKLFF
TRBJ2-1	TRBV27	TRBD1	medium-sized	TGTGCCAGCAGTGTTGGGACAGGGTACAATGAGCAGTTCTTC	CASSVGTGYNEQFF
TRBJ2-7	TRBV2	TRBD1	NA	TGTGCCAGCAGTGAAGTAATGGGACAGGGGGGCGAGCAGTACTTC	CASSEVMGQGGEQYF
TRBJ2-7	TRBV6-5	NA	once	TGTGCCAGCAGTTACGGACGGAGCGGCTACGAGCAGTACTTC	CASSYGRSGYEQYF
TRBJ2-1	TRBV18	NA	NA	TGTGCCAGCTCACCACTAACGGGCAGGGGGGTAGATGAGCAGTTCTTC	CASSPLTGRGVDEQFF
TRBJ1-2	TRBV6-5	NA	once	TGTGCCAGCAGTCCTGGGGGACCGAGGGAGGATGGCTACACCTTC	CASSPGGPREDGYTF
TRBJ1-3	TRBV5-1	NA	NA	TGCGCCAGCAGCCTCCGGGATCGAACGTCCTCTGGAAACACCATATATTTT	CASSLRDRTSSGNTIYF
TRBJ1-3	TRBV6-2/TRBV6-3	TRBD1	NA	TGTGCCAGCAGTTACCCCGGGACAGGGGACGGAAACACCATATATTTT	CASSYPGTGDGNTIYF
TRBJ1-1	TRBV30	NA	NA	TGTGCCTGGAGTGTAGGCGGGGATTTCGCTGAAGCTTTCTTT	CAWSVGGDFAEAFF
TRBJ2-7	TRBV19	TRBD2	NA	TGTGCCAGTAGTATGGCAGGTAGCGGGAGTTATGTCGACGAGCAGTACTTC	CASSMAGSGSYVDEQYF
TRBJ1-2	TRBV6-5	NA	NA	TGTGCCAGCAGACCCGGGGGAGGTTCAAACTATGGCTACACCTTC	CASRPGGGSNYGYTF
TRBJ2-1	TRBV6-5	TRBD2	NA	TGTGCCAGCAGGCCTAGCGGGGGCCCAATCGGGGAGTTCTTC	CASRPSGGPIGEFF
TRBJ2-7	TRBV6-5	NA	NA	TGTGCCAGCAGAGATACGGACAGATCCGAGCAGTACTTC	CASRDTDRSEQYF
TRBJ2-4	TRBV6-2/TRBV6-3	NA	NA	TGTGCCAGCAGTTACTCGCCCGGGTCTGACATTCAGTACTTC	CASSYSPGSDIQYF
TRBJ1-2	TRBV14	NA	NA	TGTGCCAGCAGCCCTCAGTGGTACTATGGCTACACCTTC	CASSPQWYYGYTF
TRBJ1-1	TRBV18	NA	NA	TGTGCCAGCTCACCAAGCACCCCAACGCGGAGGGAAGCTTTCTTT	CASSPSTPTRREAFF
TRBJ1-4	TRBV15	TRBD1	once	TGTGCCACCAGCAGAGGCCCGGACAGGGATGAAAAACTGTTTTTT	CATSRGPDRDEKLFF
TRBJ2-7	TRBV7-8	TRBD2	NA	TGTGCCAGCACCCTGAGAGCGTCCTCGGGGGGGACTAGGGTATCCTACGAGCAGTACTTC	CASTLRASSGGTRVSYEQYF
TRBJ2-3	TRBV7-2	NA	NA	TGTGCCAGCAGCTTAGGATTAGGATTAGCGGCACCCACAGATACGCAGTATTTT	CASSLGLGLAAPTDTQYF
TRBJ2-3	TRBV15	TRBD2	NA	TGTGCCACCAGCCCCGCCGACCCGTGGGCGGGGGGAGGGACAGATACGCAGTATTTT	CATSPADPWAGGGTDTQYF
TRBJ2-1	TRBV19	TRBD2	NA	TGTGCCAGTAGTATCGGCCCGGCTAGCGGGAGTATAAATGAGCAGTTCTTC	CASSIGPASGSINEQFF
TRBJ2-7	TRBV11-1	TRBD1	NA	TGTGCCAGCAGCCATAAGGACAGGGTATTCTACGAGCAGTACTTC	CASSHKDRVFYEQYF
TRBJ2-2	TRBV7-3	TRBD1	NA	TGTGCCAGCAGCTACTTACCCTTACAGGGGGGCGGAACCGACACCGGGGAGCTGTTTTTT	CASSYLPLQGGGTDTGELFF
TRBJ2-1	TRBV3-1/TRBV3-2	NA	few	TGTGCCAGCAGCCGCTCCCAGGCGAGCTCCTACAATGAGCAGTTCTTC	CASSRSQASSYNEQFF
TRBJ2-5	TRBV5-1	TRBD2	NA	TGCGCCAGCAGGGTAACTAGCGGGGAAGAGACCCAGTACTTC	CASRVTSGEETQYF
TRBJ2-1	TRBV29-1	TRBD1	NA	TGCAGCGTTGTCGGGGGACAGGGGGCCGATGAGCAGTTCTTC	CSVVGGQGADEQFF
TRBJ1-2	TRBV5-1	TRBD1	NA	TGCGCCAGCCGTCTCGGGACAGAGAACTATGGCTACACCTTC	CASRLGTENYGYTF
TRBJ1-6	TRBV5-1	TRBD1	NA	TGCGCCAGCAGCTTAGGGAACAGGGGTTATAATTCACCCCTCCACTTT	CASSLGNRGYNSPLHF
TRBJ1-1	TRBV6-2/TRBV6-3	NA	once	TGTGCCAGCAGTAGCACCCTCACGAACACTGAAGCTTTCTTT	CASSSTLTNTEAFF
TRBJ2-7	TRBV7-9	TRBD2	NA	TGTGCCAGCAGCCTGGGACTAGCTGGGTACGAGCAGTACTTC	CASSLGLAGYEQYF
TRBJ2-5	TRBV9	NA	NA	TGTGCCAGCAGCGGTACTACAGAGACCCAGTACTTC	CASSGTTETQYF
TRBJ2-7	TRBV7-9	NA	NA	TGTGCCAGCAGCTTAGTATCCAGGGGGGACTACGAGCAGTACTTC	CASSLVSRGDYEQYF
TRBJ2-3	TRBV27	TRBD2	NA	TGTGCCAGCAGGCGGACTAGCGGGATCAACACAGATACGCAGTATTTT	CASRRTSGINTDTQYF
TRBJ2-2	TRBV4-3	TRBD1	NA	TGCGCCAGCAGCCAACGACAGGGGTGGAATGCCGGGGAGCTGTTTTTT	CASSQRQGWNAGELFF
TRBJ1-1	TRBV7-9	NA	many	TGTGCCAGCAGCCTTCTACAGGGTCGGGAAACTGAAGCTTTCTTT	CASSLLQGRETEAFF
TRBJ1-2	TRBV5-1	NA	NA	TGCGCCAGCAGCTCGAACTATGGCTACACCTTC	CASSSNYGYTF